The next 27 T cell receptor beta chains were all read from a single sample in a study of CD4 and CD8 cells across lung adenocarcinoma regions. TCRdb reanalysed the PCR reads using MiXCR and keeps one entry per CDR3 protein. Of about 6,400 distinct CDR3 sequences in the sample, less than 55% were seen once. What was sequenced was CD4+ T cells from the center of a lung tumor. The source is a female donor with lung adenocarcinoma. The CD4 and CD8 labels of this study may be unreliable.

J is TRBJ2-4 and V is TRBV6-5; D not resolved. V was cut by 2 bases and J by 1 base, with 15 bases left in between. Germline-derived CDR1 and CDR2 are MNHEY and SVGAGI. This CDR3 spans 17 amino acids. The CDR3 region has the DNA TGTGCCAGCAGTTACGGGCAGCGAACAGCGGCCAAAAACATTCAGTACTTC. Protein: CASSYGQRTAAKNIQYF.

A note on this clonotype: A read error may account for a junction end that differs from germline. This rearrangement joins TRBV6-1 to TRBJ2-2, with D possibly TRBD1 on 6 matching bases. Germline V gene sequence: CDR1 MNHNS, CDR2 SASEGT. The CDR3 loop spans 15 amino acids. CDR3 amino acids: CARGERAVNTGTLYF. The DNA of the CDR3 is TGTGCCCGCGGCGAACGCGCTGTGAACACAGGGACGCTGTATTTT.

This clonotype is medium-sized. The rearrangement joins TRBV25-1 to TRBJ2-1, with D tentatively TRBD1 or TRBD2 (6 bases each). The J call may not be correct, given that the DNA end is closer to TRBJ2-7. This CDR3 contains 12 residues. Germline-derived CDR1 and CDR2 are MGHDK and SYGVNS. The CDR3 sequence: CASSVGAGEQYF. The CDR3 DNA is TGTGCCAGCAGTGTGGGGGCGGGGGAGCAGTACTTC.

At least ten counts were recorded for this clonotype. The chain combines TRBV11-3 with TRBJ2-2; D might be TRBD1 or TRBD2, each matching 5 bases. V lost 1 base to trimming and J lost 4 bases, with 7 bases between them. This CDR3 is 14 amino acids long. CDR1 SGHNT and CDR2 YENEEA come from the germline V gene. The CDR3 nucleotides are TGTGCCAGCAGCTTAGCTGGGGGCACCGGGGAGCTGTTTTTT. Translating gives CASSLAGGTGELFF.

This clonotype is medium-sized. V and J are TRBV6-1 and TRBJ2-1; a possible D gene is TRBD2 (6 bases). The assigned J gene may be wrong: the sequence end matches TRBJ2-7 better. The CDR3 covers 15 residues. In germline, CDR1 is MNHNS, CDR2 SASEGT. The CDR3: CASSVLGGPRDEQYF. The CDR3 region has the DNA TGTGCCAGCAGTGTATTGGGGGGACCCCGGGACGAGCAGTACTTC.

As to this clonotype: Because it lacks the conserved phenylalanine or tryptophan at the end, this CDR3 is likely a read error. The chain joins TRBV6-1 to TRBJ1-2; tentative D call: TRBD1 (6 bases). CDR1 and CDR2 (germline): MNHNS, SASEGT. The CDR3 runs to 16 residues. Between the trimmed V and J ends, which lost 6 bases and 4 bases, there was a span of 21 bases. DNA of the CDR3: TGTGCCAGCAGCCGCGAAGGGGGAGGCCAGGTCTATGGCTACACCCTC. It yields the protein CASSREGGGQVYGYTL.

This CDR3 is CASRSTDTQYF. In DNA form, the CDR3 reads TGTGCCAGCCGAAGCACAGATACGCAGTATTTT. The V gene is TRBV6-1, the J gene TRBJ2-3; D is unresolved. Trimming left V 8 bases short and J 0 bases short, with 3 bases between. Germline lookup yields CDR1 MNHNS and CDR2 SASEGT. The CDR3 loop spans 11 amino acids.

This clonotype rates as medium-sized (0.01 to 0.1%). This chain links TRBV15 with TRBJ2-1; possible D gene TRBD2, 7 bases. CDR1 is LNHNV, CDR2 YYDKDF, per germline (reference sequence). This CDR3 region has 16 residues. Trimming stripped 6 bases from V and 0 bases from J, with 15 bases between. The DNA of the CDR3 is TGTGCCACCAGTACCGGGGGCGGGAGCTCCTACAATGAGCAGTTCTTC. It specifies CATSTGGGSSYNEQFF. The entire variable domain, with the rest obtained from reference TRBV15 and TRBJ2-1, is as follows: DAMVIQNPRYQVTQFGKPVTLSCSQTLNHNVMYWYQQKSSQAPKLLFHYYDKDFNNEADTPDNFQSRRPNTSFCFLDIRSPGLGDTAMYLCATSTGGGSSYNEQFFGPGTRLTVL.

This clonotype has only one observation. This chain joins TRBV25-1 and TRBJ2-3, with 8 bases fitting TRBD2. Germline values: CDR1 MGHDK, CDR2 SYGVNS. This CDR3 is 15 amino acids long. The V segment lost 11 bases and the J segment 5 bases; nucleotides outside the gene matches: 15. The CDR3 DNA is TGTGCCGGGAGTACCGGGGGGGGTGACGGAGATACGCAGTATTTT. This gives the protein CAGSTGGGDGDTQYF.

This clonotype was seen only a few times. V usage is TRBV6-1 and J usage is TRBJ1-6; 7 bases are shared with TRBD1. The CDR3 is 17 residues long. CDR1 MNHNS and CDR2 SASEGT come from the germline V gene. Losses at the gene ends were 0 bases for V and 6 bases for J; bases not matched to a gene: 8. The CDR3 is CASSEAVPGTANSPLHF. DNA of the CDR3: TGTGCCAGCAGTGAAGCAGTACCCGGGACAGCTAATTCACCCCTCCACTTT.

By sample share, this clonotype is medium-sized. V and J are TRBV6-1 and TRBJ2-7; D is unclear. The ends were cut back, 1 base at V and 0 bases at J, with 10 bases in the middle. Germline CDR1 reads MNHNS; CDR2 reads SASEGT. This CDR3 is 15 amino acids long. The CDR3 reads CASSEGTVSSYEQYF. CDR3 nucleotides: TGTGCCAGCAGTGAAGGTACGGTGAGCTCCTACGAGCAGTACTTC.

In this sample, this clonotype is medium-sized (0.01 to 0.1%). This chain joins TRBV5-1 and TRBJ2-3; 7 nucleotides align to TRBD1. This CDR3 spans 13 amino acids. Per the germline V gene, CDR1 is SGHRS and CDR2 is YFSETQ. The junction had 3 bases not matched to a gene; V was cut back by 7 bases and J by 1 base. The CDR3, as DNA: TGCGCCAGCTCTACAGGGGGCACAGATACGCAGTATTTT. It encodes CASSTGGTDTQYF.

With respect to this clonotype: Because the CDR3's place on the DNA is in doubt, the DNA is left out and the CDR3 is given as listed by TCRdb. CDR3 region: CASSDSDLCAKNIQYF. V gene TRBV6-4 combines with J gene TRBJ2-4; the DNA was not used to check the table's D call, TRBD1. Germline V gene lookup returns CDR1 MRHNA and CDR2 SNTAGT. A total of 16 residues make up the CDR3, ends included.

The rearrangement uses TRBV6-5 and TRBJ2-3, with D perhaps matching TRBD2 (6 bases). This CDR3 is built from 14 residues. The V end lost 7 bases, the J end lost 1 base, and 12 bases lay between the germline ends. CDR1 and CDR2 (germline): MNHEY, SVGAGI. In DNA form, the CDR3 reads TGTGCCAGCACTTCCCCGGGGGGCACAGATACGCAGTATTTT. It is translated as CASTSPGGTDTQYF.

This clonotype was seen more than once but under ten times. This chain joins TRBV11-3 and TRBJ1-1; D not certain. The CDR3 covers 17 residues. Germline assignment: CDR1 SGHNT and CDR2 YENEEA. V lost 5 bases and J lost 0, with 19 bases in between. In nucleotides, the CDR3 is TGTGCCAGCAGCCCCCTGGGGTACCCCAGCGTGAACACTGAAGCTTTCTTT. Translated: CASSPLGYPSVNTEAFF.

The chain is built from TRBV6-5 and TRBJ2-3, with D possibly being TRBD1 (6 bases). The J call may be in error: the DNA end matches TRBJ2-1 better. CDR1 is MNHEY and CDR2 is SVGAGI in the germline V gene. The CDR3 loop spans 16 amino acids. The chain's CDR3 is CASSYSGSTGPNEQFF. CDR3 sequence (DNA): TGTGCCAGCAGTTACTCGGGTAGCACAGGGCCAAATGAGCAGTTCTTC.

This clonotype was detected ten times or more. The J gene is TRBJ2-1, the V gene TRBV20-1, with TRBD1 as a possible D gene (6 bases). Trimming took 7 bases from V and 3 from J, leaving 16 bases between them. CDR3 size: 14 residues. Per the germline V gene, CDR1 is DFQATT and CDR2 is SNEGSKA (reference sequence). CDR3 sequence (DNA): TGCAGTGTCAGGGGTCAAGGGAGCTACAATGAGCAGTTCTTC. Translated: CSVRGQGSYNEQFF.

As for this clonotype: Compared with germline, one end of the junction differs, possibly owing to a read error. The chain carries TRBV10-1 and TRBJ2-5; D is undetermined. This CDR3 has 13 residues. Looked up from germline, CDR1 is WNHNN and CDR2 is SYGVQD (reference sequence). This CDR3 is CGTEREGQETQYF. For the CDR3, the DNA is TGCGGCACCGAGCGAGAAGGCCAAGAGACGCAGTACTTC.

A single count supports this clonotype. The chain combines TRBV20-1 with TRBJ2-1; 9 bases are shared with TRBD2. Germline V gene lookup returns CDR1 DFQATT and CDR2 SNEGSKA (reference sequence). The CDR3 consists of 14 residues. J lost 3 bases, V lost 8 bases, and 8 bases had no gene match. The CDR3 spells CSTGAGGGYNEQFF. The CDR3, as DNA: TGCAGTACTGGGGCGGGAGGGGGCTACAATGAGCAGTTCTTC.

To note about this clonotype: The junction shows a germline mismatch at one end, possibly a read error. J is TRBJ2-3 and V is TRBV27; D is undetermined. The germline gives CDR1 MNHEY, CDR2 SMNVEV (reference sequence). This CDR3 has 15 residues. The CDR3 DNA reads TGTGCCCGCAGCTCCCGGGCAGGTGGCACAAATACGCAGTATTTT. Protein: CARSSRAGGTNTQYF.

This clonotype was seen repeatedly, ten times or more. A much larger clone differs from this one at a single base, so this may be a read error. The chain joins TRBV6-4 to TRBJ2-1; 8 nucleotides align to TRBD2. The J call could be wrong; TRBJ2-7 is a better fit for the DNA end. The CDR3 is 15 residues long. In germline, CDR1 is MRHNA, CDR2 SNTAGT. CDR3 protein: CASSKLAESYNEQYF. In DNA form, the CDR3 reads TGTGCCAGCTCCAAACTAGCGGAATCCTACAATGAGCAGTACTTC.

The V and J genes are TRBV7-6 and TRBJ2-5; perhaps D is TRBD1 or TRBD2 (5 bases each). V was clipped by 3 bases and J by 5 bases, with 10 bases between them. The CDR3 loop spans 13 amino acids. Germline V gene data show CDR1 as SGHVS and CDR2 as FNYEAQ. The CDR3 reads CASSFGARETQYF. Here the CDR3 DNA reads TGTGCCAGCAGCTTCGGGGCTCGGGAGACCCAGTACTTC.

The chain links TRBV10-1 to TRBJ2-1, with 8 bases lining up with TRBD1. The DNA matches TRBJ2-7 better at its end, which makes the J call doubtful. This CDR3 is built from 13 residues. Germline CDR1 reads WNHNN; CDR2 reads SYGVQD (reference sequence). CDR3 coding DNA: TGCGCCAGCCCCCAGGGGGCCACCTACGAGCAGTACTTC. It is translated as CASPQGATYEQYF.

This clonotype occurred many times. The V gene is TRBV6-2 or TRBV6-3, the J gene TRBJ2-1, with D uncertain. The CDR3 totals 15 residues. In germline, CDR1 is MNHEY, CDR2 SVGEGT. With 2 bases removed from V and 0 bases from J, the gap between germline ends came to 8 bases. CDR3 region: CASSYRANSYNEQFF. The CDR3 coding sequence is TGTGCCAGCAGTTACCGCGCGAACTCCTACAATGAGCAGTTCTTC.

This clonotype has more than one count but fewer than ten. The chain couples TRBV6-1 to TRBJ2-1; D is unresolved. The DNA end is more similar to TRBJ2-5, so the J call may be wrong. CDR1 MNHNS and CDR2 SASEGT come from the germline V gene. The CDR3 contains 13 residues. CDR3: CASNRAREETQYF. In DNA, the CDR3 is TGTGCCAGCAACCGGGCCCGGGAAGAGACCCAGTACTTC.

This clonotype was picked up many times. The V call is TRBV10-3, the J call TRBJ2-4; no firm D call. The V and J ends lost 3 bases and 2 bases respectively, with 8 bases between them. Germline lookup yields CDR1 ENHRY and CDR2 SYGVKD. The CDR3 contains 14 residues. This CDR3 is CAISDDWTKNIQYF. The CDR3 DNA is TGTGCCATCAGTGATGATTGGACCAAAAACATTCAGTACTTC.

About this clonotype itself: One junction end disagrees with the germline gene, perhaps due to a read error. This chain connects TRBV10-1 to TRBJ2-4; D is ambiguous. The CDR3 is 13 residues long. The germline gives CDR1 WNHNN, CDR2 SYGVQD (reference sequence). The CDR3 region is CVTELEAKDIQYF. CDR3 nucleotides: TGCGTCACGGAACTGGAAGCCAAAGACATTCAGTACTTT.